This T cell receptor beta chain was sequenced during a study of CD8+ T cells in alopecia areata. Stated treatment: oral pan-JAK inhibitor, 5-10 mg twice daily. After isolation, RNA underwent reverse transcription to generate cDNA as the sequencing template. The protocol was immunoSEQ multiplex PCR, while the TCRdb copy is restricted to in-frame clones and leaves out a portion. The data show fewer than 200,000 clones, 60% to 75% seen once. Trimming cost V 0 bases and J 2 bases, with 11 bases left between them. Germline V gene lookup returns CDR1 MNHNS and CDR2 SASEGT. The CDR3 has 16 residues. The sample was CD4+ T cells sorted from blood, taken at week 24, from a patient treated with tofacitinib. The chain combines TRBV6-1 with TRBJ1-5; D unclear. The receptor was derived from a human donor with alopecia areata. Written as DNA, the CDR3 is TGTGCCAGCAGTGAAGCACCGTTAGCAGGCAATCAGCCCCAGCATTTT. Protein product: CASSEAPLAGNQPQHF.